Below, one T cell receptor beta chain is given with its context. The repertoire was sequenced with immunoSEQ multiplex PCR; TCRdb's copy has only in-frame clones and lacks some. The data hold fewer than 500,000 clones, with approximately 90% observed a single time. This record comes from a study of blood T cell repertoires in COVID-19. The V gene's germline CDR1 is MGHRA and CDR2 YSYEKL. J lost 7 bases, V lost 4 bases, and 8 bases had no gene match. CDR3 size: 15 residues. The specimen was peripheral blood. The sequence was obtained from a man between 18 and 35 years old with COVID-19, enrolled during active disease. The chain employs TRBV4-1 and TRBJ1-4, with 8 bases identical to TRBD1. The DNA of the CDR3 is TGCGCCAGCAGCCCAGGACAGGGACGGGGTGAAAAACTGTTTTTT. Protein product: CASSPGQGRGEKLFF.